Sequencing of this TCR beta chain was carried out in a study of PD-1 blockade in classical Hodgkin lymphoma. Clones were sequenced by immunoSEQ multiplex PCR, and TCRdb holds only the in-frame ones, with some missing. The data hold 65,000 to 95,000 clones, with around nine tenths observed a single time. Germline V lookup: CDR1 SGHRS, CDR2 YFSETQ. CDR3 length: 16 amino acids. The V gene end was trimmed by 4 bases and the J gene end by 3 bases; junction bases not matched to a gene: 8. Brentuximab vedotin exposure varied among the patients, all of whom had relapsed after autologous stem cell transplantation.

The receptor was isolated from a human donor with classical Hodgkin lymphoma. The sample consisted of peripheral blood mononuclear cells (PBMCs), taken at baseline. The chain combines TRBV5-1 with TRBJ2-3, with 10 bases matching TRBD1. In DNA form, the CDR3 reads TGCGCCAGCAGCCTGTCACTGGGACAGGGGACAGATACGCAGTATTTT. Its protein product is CASSLSLGQGTDTQYF. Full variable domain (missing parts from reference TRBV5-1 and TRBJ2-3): KAGVTQTPRYLIKTRGQQVTLSCSPISGHRSVSWYQQTPGQGLQFLFEYFSETQRNKGNFPGRFSGRQFSNSRSEMNVSTLELGDSALYLCASSLSLGQGTDTQYFGPGTRLTVL.